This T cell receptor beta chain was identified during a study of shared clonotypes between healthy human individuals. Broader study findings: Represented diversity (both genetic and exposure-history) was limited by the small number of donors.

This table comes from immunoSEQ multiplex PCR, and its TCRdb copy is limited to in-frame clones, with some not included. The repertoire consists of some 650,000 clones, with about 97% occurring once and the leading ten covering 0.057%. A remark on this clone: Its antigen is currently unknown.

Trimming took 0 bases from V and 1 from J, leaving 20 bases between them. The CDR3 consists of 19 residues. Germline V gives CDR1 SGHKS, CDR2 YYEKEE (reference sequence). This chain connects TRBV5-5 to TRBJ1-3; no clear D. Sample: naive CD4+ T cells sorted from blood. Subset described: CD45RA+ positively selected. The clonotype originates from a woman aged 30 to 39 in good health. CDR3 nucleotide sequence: TGTGCCAGCAGCTTGGACCCACTCGAGGATTTACTGTCTGGAAACACCATATATTTT. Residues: CASSLDPLEDLLSGNTIYF.